The present TCR beta chain was sequenced within a study of blood T cell repertoires in COVID-19. Study-wide background: Specimens from acute and convalescent COVID-19 originated in the United States, Italy and Spain.

V was shortened by 4 bases and J by 3 bases, with 10 bases between the two germline ends. Germline CDR1 is LGHDT and CDR2 is YNNKEL (reference sequence). The CDR3 contains 13 residues. In regard to this clone: Other nucleotide sequences from this sample produce the same CDR3.

Using immunoSEQ multiplex PCR, the repertoire was profiled, and TCRdb retains in-frame clones only, with some absent. Among 350,000 or so clones listed, 88% were seen once. This sequence was found in a woman between 25 and 40 years old who had been exposed to COVID-19. The source material was PBMCs or T cells enriched from blood (not recorded which). This chain links TRBV3-1 (or the pseudogene TRBV3-2) with TRBJ2-7; possibly TRBD2 for D (6 bases). The DNA for the CDR3 is TGTGCCAGCAGCCGGGACTCGAGCTACGAGCAGTACTTC. Its protein is CASSRDSSYEQYF.